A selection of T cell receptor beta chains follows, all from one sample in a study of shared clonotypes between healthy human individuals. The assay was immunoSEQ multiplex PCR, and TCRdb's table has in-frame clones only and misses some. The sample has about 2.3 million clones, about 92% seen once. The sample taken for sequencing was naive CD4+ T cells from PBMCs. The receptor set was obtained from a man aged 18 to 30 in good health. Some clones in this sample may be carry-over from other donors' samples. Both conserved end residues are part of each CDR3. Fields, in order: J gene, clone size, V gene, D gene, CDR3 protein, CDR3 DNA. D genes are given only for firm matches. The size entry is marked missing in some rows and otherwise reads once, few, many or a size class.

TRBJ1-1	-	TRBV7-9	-	CASSWPGTKIGPEAFF	TGTGCCAGCAGCTGGCCCGGGACTAAGATTGGGCCTGAAGCTTTCTTT
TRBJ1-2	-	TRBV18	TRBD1	CASSPDRDSFFSTF	TGTGCCAGCTCACCGGACCGGGACAGCTTCTTTTCCACCTTC
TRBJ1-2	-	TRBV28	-	CASLQELRGLGYTF	TGTGCCAGCCTCCAAGAATTACGGGGGCTGGGCTACACCTTC
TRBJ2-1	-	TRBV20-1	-	CSASADEQFF	TGCAGTGCTAGTGCGGATGAGCAGTTCTTC
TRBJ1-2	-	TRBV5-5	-	CASSPDYQTSLYGYTF	TGTGCCAGCAGCCCGGACTATCAGACAAGCCTCTATGGCTACACCTTC
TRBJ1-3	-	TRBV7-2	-	CASSLAGGTGNTIYF	TGTGCCAGCAGCTTAGCGGGGGGCACCGGAAACACCATATATTTT
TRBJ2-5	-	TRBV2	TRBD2	CASSVRGVGETQYF	TGTGCCAGCAGTGTTCGGGGGGTAGGGGAGACCCAGTACTTC
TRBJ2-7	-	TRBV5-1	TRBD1	CASSIRDRGLEQYF	TGCGCCAGCAGCATTAGGGACAGGGGGCTCGAGCAGTACTTC
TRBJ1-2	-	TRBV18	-	CASSRESSPFYGYTF	TGTGCCAGCTCACGGGAGTCCAGTCCCTTCTATGGCTACACCTTC
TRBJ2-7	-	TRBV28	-	CASSLPGLSHEQYF	TGTGCCAGCAGTTTGCCAGGGTTGAGCCACGAGCAGTACTTC
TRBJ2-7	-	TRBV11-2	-	CASSLGGVSLPYF	TGTGCCAGCAGCTTAGGAGGCGTATCACTGCCGTACTTC
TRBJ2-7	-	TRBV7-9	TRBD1	CASSFGTGQHSEQYF	TGTGCCAGCAGCTTCGGGACAGGGCAACATTCCGAGCAGTACTTC
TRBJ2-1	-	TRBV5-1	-	CASSREGQGPYDEQFF	TGCGCCAGCAGCCGGGAGGGACAGGGCCCATACGATGAGCAGTTCTTC
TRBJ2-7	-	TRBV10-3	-	CAISEVAEEQYF	TGTGCCATCAGTGAGGTGGCGGAGGAGCAGTACTTC
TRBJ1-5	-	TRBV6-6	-	CASSKLLGDGQPQHF	TGTGCCAGCAGTAAACTTCTCGGGGACGGGCAGCCCCAGCATTTT
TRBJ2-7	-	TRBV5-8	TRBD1	CASSYTGGFDEQYF	TGTGCCAGCAGCTACACAGGGGGGTTCGACGAGCAGTACTTC
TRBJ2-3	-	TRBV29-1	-	CSSTSGDTQYF	TGCAGCTCAACAAGCGGAGATACGCAGTATTTT
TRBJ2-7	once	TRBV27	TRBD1	CASSPWTGRGQSYEQYF	TGTGCCAGCAGTCCTTGGACAGGGCGGGGACAATCCTACGAGCAGTACTTC
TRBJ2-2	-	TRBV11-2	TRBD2	CASSPWLAGGGGELFF	TGTGCCAGCAGCCCTTGGTTAGCGGGAGGAGGCGGGGAGCTGTTTTTT
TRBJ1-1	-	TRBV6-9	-	CASSLVRWGERNTEAFF	TGTGCCAGCAGTTTGGTCCGTTGGGGTGAGAGGAACACTGAAGCTTTCTTT
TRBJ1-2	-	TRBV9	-	CASSVGGFGRGPNYGYTF	TGTGCCAGCAGCGTAGGGGGATTCGGTCGGGGTCCTAACTATGGCTACACCTTC
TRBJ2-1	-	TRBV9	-	CASSPRQANEQFF	TGTGCCAGCAGCCCACGACAGGCCAATGAGCAGTTCTTC
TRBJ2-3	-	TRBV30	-	CASGAAEGSTDTQYF	TGTGCCTCGGGGGCAGCGGAGGGGAGCACAGATACGCAGTATTTT
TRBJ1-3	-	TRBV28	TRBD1	CASSRRDSFAGNTIYF	TGTGCCAGCAGCCGCAGGGACAGTTTCGCTGGAAACACCATATATTTT
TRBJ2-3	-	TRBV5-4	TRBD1	CASSLRTGLSDTQYF	TGTGCCAGCAGCTTAAGGACAGGGCTGTCGGATACGCAGTATTTT
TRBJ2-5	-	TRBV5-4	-	CASSLGPEETQYF	TGTGCCAGCAGCTTGGGGCCAGAAGAGACCCAGTACTTC
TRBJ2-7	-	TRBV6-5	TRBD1	CASTGTVTYEQYF	TGTGCCAGCACCGGGACAGTAACTTACGAGCAGTACTTC
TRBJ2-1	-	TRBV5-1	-	CASSLAIGQGVMFF	TGCGCCAGCAGCTTGGCCATTGGGCAGGGCGTTATGTTCTTC
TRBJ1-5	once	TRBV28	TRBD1	CASSFLKGARQPQHF	TGTGCCAGCAGTTTTCTCAAGGGGGCGAGGCAGCCCCAGCATTTT
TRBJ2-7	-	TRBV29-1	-	CSVEEDYEQYF	TGCAGCGTTGAAGAGGACTACGAGCAGTACTTC
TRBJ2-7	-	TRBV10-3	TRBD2	CAISPGLAGVSEQYF	TGTGCCATCAGTCCTGGACTAGCGGGAGTCTCCGAGCAGTACTTC
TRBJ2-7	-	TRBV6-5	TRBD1	CASSPDRGSYEQYF	TGTGCCAGCAGCCCTGACAGGGGCAGCTACGAGCAGTACTTC
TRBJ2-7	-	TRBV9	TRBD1	CASSAGQGNYEQYF	TGTGCCAGCAGCGCAGGACAGGGAAACTACGAGCAGTACTTC
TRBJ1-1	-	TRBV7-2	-	CASSRLTKNTEAFF	TGTGCCAGCAGCCGCCTGACTAAGAACACTGAAGCTTTCTTT
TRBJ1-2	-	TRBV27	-	CASSFGTSNRYGYTF	TGTGCCAGCAGTTTCGGGACTTCAAATCGTTATGGCTACACCTTC
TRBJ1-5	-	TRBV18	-	CASSPRADDQPQHF	TGTGCCAGCTCACCGAGGGCTGACGATCAGCCCCAGCATTTT
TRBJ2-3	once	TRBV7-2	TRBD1	CASSPPGTGTTDTQYF	TGTGCCAGCAGCCCCCCCGGGACAGGGACGACAGATACGCAGTATTTT
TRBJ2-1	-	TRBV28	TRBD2	CASKEIRTSGRRYNEQFF	TGTGCCAGCAAAGAAATCAGGACTAGCGGGAGAAGGTACAATGAGCAGTTCTTC
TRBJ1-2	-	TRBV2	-	CASTERQVWDGYTF	TGTGCCAGCACCGAACGGCAGGTTTGGGATGGCTACACCTTC
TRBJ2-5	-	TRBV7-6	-	CASSLEGGAVAETQYF	TGTGCCAGCAGCTTAGAGGGGGGAGCCGTGGCAGAGACCCAGTACTTC
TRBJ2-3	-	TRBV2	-	CASSVEPDTQYF	TGTGCCAGCAGTGTCGAGCCTGATACGCAGTATTTT
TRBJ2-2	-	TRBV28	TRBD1	CASTRDRGFAGELFF	TGTGCCAGCACCCGGGACAGGGGTTTCGCCGGGGAGCTGTTTTTT